Following are 28 T cell receptor beta chains from one sample sequenced in a study of technical replicates of blood from a few donors (dated by TCRdb to the late 2010s). The receptor library was made with the immunoSEQ multiplex PCR assay. TCRdb mirrors the immuneACCESS table, restricted to in-frame sequences. Some clones are absent from its copies; in checked studies, under half trace to an unresolved V gene, and the reason for the others is unknown. Present in this sample are around 93,000 clones, roughly 94% of which were seen just once. More than 0.3% of the sample belongs to the ten largest clones. Sequencing was carried out using T cells isolated from PBMCs. Source of these receptors: a human donor in good health.

The CDR3 protein is CASSGPRGTYSNQPQHF. DNA for the CDR3: TGCGCCAGCTCCGGCCCCAGGGGAACTTATAGCAATCAGCCCCAGCATTTT. The chain joins TRBV23-1 to TRBJ1-5; D possibly corresponds to TRBD1 (6 bases). TRBV23-1 is known as an ORF, though its function is uncertain. This CDR3 has 17 amino acids. Trimming removed 8 bases from V and 0 bases from J, with 20 bases in between.

This chain joins TRBV19 and TRBJ2-7, with a possible D match to TRBD2 (6 bases). V lost 5 bases to trimming and J lost 5 bases, with 19 bases between them. CDR3 size: 15 residues. Germline CDR1 LNHDA, CDR2 SQIVND (reference sequence). The CDR3 DNA is TGTGCCAGTAGTGCAACCAGGGAGGTTGATAACGAGCAGTACTTC. This gives the protein CASSATREVDNEQYF.

The V call is TRBV29-1, the J call TRBJ2-1; 9 bases match TRBD2. This CDR3 is 15 amino acids long. Germline V gene lookup returns CDR1 SQVTM and CDR2 ANQGSEA. With V trimmed by 4 bases and J by 4 bases, 8 bases remained unmatched. The CDR3 DNA is TGCAGCGTTGGAAGGCTAGCGGGGCCTTACAATGAGCAGTTCTTC. This gives the protein CSVGRLAGPYNEQFF.

This chain uses TRBV4-1 with TRBJ2-1; 11 bases map to TRBD2. Germline assignment: CDR1 MGHRA and CDR2 YSYEKL. The CDR3 loop spans 15 amino acids. The J segment lost 4 bases and the V segment lost 1 base, leaving 0 bases of the junction unmatched. The CDR3 sequence is CASSQGLAGYNEQFF. The CDR3 coding sequence is TGCGCCAGCAGCCAAGGACTAGCGGGGTACAATGAGCAGTTCTTC.

This clone was found once. The chain employs TRBV7-9 and TRBJ1-5; D gene unclear. The germline CDR1 and CDR2 sequences are SEHNR and FQNEAQ (reference sequence). CDR3 length equals 17 residues. The germline V and J ends were trimmed by 0 bases and 3 bases, with 15 bases remaining between them. CDR3 coding DNA: TGTGCCAGCAGCTTAGCGGGCAGGAGTGGACTCAATCAGCCCCAGCATTTT. This codes for CASSLAGRSGLNQPQHF.

This CDR3 is CASSPAPGLHGYTF. As DNA, the CDR3 is TGTGCCAGCAGTCCGGCCCCAGGGTTGCATGGCTACACCTTC. V usage is TRBV27 and J usage is TRBJ1-2, with D perhaps TRBD1 (5 bases). Trimming pared 5 bases from V and 6 bases from J, leaving 16 bases between. The length of the CDR3 is 14 residues. CDR1 is MNHEY, CDR2 SMNVEV, per germline (reference sequence).

This rearrangement joins TRBV7-9 to TRBJ2-1; TRBD1 matches 8 bases. CDR3 size: 15 residues. V lost 6 bases, J lost 6 bases, and 10 bases stayed unmatched. The germline CDR1 and CDR2 sequences are SEHNR and FQNEAQ (reference sequence). The CDR3 protein is CASSTGTGSANEQFF. The CDR3 DNA follows: TGTGCCAGCAGTACCGGGACAGGCTCGGCCAATGAGCAGTTCTTC. The full variable domain, its missing parts supplied by reference TRBV7-9 and TRBJ2-1, is DTGVSQNPRHKITKRGQNVTFRCDPISEHNRLYWYRQTLGQGPEFLTYFQNEAQLEKSRLLSDRFSAERPKGSFSTLEIQRTEQGDSAMYLCASSTGTGSANEQFFGPGTRLTVL.

The gene calls are TRBV27 and TRBJ1-3; the D is unclear. V shed 5 bases and J shed 0 bases, with 5 bases lying between them. The CDR3 consists of 13 residues. CDR1 and CDR2 (germline): MNHEY, SMNVEV (reference sequence). This chain's CDR3 is CASSTSSGNTIYF. In DNA form, the CDR3 reads TGTGCCAGCAGTACCAGCTCTGGAAACACCATATATTTT.

The chain links TRBV6-1 to TRBJ1-5, with 11 bases matching TRBD1. This CDR3 contains 15 residues. Unmatched junction bases numbered 7, after V lost 6 bases and J lost 6 bases. CDR1 and CDR2 (germline): MNHNS, SASEGT. The CDR3: CASRPPGTGGQPQHF. The CDR3 DNA reads as TGTGCCAGCAGGCCCCCCGGGACAGGGGGTCAGCCCCAGCATTTT.

There are a few counts of this clone. This rearrangement joins TRBV20-1 to TRBJ1-1; the match to TRBD1 covers 7 bases. Unmatched junction bases numbered 1, after V lost 4 bases and J lost 5 bases. CDR3 length: 11 amino acids. CDR1 is DFQATT, CDR2 SNEGSKA, per germline (reference sequence). DNA for the CDR3: TGCAGTGCTACGACAGGGACTGAAGCTTTCTTT. Protein: CSATTGTEAFF.

The chain links TRBV29-1 to TRBJ2-7, with D possibly matching TRBD1 (5 bases). The germline gives CDR1 SQVTM, CDR2 ANQGSEA. V lost 4 bases and J lost 3, with 10 bases in between. The CDR3 spans 12 residues. CDR3 residues: CSVAGQGYEQYF. The CDR3 DNA is TGCAGCGTTGCCGGTCAGGGCTACGAGCAGTACTTC.

This clone occurred once. The chain is built from TRBV19 and TRBJ2-7; unclear D gene. Trimming stripped 7 bases from V and 0 bases from J, with 10 bases between. Germline CDR1 reads LNHDA; CDR2 reads SQIVND (reference sequence). The length of the CDR3 is 13 residues. The CDR3 is CASNLRGSYEQYF. Written as DNA, the CDR3 is TGTGCCAGTAATTTAAGAGGCTCCTACGAGCAGTACTTC.

This rearrangement joins TRBV19 to TRBJ1-1, with D tentatively TRBD1 (5 bases). Germline assignment: CDR1 LNHDA and CDR2 SQIVND (reference sequence). Deletions cut 6 bases from V and 3 bases from J, with 11 bases between. The CDR3 is made up of 13 amino acids. In DNA form, the CDR3 reads TGTGCCAGTAGGGGGCCGGCCTACACTGAAGCTTTCTTT. Residues: CASRGPAYTEAFF.

V usage is TRBV19 and J usage is TRBJ2-7; 10 bases align to TRBD2. The CDR3 loop spans 17 amino acids. Trimming removed 3 bases from V and 5 bases from J; junction bases left unmatched: 13. CDR1 is LNHDA, CDR2 SQIVND, per germline (reference sequence). The CDR3 sequence: CASSISLAGAVGNEQYF. Here the CDR3 DNA reads TGTGCCAGTAGTATCAGCCTAGCGGGAGCCGTAGGAAACGAGCAGTACTTC. The whole variable domain, remainder taken from reference TRBV19 and TRBJ2-7, is DGGITQSPKYLFRKEGQNVTLSCEQNLNHDAMYWYRQDPGQGLRLIYYSQIVNDFQKGDIAEGYSVSREKKESFPLTVTSAQKNPTAFYLCASSISLAGAVGNEQYFGPGTRLTVT.

This clone appeared a single time. The chain links TRBV4-3 to TRBJ1-1; D uncertain. The CDR3 covers 14 residues. Between the trimmed V and J ends, which lost 0 bases and 4 bases, there was a span of 9 bases. The germline V gene has CDR1 LGHNA and CDR2 YSLEER. CDR3 in amino acids: CASSQDTSSTEAFF. The DNA of the CDR3 is TGCGCCAGCAGCCAAGATACGAGTAGCACTGAAGCTTTCTTT.

The rearrangement joins TRBV4-2 to TRBJ2-1, with 10 bases matching TRBD1. The germline gives CDR1 LGHNA, CDR2 YNFKEQ. The CDR3 is 17 residues long. Losses at the gene ends were 3 bases for V and 4 bases for J; bases not matched to a gene: 9. The CDR3 DNA reads as TGTGCCAGCAGCCATTTGCCGGGACAGGGGCATTACAATGAGCAGTTCTTC. This translates into CASSHLPGQGHYNEQFF.

The chain has TRBV10-2 and TRBJ1-1; TRBD1 might be the D (5 bases). CDR3 length: 14 amino acids. Germline V lookup: CDR1 WSHSY, CDR2 SAAADI. V lost 6 bases and J 5 bases, leaving 16 bases between the germline ends. The CDR3 loop reads CASRIGRGGTEAFF. DNA for the CDR3: TGCGCCAGCAGAATCGGACGCGGGGGGACTGAAGCTTTCTTT.

V and J are TRBV11-2 and TRBJ1-1, with 9 bases matching TRBD1. From germline, CDR1 is SGHAT and CDR2 FQNNGV. Germline trimming cut 5 bases from V and 1 base from J; bases unmatched to any gene: 5. The CDR3 has 15 residues. CDR3 coding DNA: TGTGCCAGCAGCGCACCGGGACAGGGGAACACTGAAGCTTTCTTT. Protein sequence: CASSAPGQGNTEAFF.

The chain links TRBV7-3 to TRBJ2-3; TRBD2 aligns across 8 bases. Looked up from germline, CDR1 is SGHTA and CDR2 is FQGTGA. The CDR3 runs 15 residues. The ends lost 2 bases at V and 5 bases at J; junction bases unmatched: 6. The CDR3 nucleotides are TGTGCCAGCAGCTTACAAGCGGGAGACGTAGATACGCAGTATTTT. Protein product: CASSLQAGDVDTQYF.

The count of this clone is one. The chain is built from TRBV2 and TRBJ2-7; the match to TRBD1 covers 9 bases. J gave up 0 bases and V 8 bases, and 11 bases lay outside the gene matches. CDR1 is SNHLY and CDR2 is FYNNEI in the germline V gene. This CDR3 is built from 16 residues. CDR3 residues: CASGGTRQGDSYEQYF. The DNA for the CDR3 is TGTGCCAGCGGGGGTACCCGACAGGGGGACTCCTACGAGCAGTACTTC. Using reference TRBV2 and TRBJ2-7 for the parts outside the CDR3, the full variable domain is EPEVTQTPSHQVTQMGQEVILRCVPISNHLYFYWYRQILGQKVEFLVSFYNNEISEKSEIFDDQFSVERPDGSNFTLKIRSTKLEDSAMYFCASGGTRQGDSYEQYFGPGTRLTVT.

The rearrangement uses TRBV29-1 and TRBJ1-2; the D gene is possibly TRBD1 (5 bases). Trimming took off 3 bases at V and 2 bases at J, with 10 bases between the two ends. CDR1 SQVTM and CDR2 ANQGSEA come from the germline V gene. The CDR3 is 13 residues long. Here the CDR3 DNA reads TGCAGCGTTGAGGGGCAGGACAACTATGGCTACACCTTC. It specifies CSVEGQDNYGYTF.

The V and J genes are TRBV5-4 and TRBJ2-3, with TRBD2 identical over 7 bases. The CDR3 is made up of 15 amino acids. Trimming removed 7 bases from V and 4 bases from J; junction bases left unmatched: 12. From germline, CDR1 is SGHNT and CDR2 YYREEE (reference sequence). The chain's CDR3 is CASLAGRERSDTQYF. In DNA form, the CDR3 reads TGTGCCAGCTTGGCCGGGCGGGAGAGGTCAGATACGCAGTATTTT.

The chain employs TRBV6-5 and TRBJ2-4; D remains ambiguous. Trimming pared 2 bases from V and 7 bases from J, leaving 9 bases between. The V gene's germline CDR1 is MNHEY and CDR2 SVGAGI. The CDR3 is made up of 13 amino acids. The CDR3, as DNA: TGTGCCAGCAGTTACGGGCCACACAACATTCAGTACTTC. Encoded protein: CASSYGPHNIQYF.

The chain combines TRBV7-2 with TRBJ2-7, with D hard to call. V lost 1 base and J lost 4, with 14 bases in between. Germline V lookup: CDR1 SGHTA, CDR2 FQGNSA. CDR3 size: 15 residues. CDR3 residues: CASSLDTRSSYEQYF. The CDR3 DNA is TGTGCCAGCAGCTTAGATACGCGGTCCTCTTACGAGCAGTACTTC. The variable domain in full, with the rest retrieved from reference TRBV7-2 and TRBJ2-7, is GAGVSQSPSNKVTEKGKDVELRCDPISGHTALYWYRQSLGQGLEFLIYFQGNSAPDKSGLPSDRFSAERTGGSVSTLTIQRTQQEDSAVYLCASSLDTRSSYEQYFGPGTRLTVT.

The genes are TRBV7-2 and TRBJ2-3, with D possibly matching TRBD2 (6 bases). Trimming stripped 8 bases from V and 4 bases from J, with 16 bases between. CDR3 length: 14 amino acids. Germline lookup yields CDR1 SGHTA and CDR2 FQGNSA. The CDR3 sequence: CASETRVRADTQYF. CDR3 nucleotide sequence: TGTGCCAGCGAGACTAGAGTAAGGGCAGATACGCAGTATTTT.

The chain recombines TRBV19 with TRBJ2-1; 15 bases are shared with TRBD2. Germline V gene lookup returns CDR1 LNHDA and CDR2 SQIVND (reference sequence). Unmatched junction bases numbered 7, after V lost 5 bases and J lost 5 bases. The CDR3 is 17 amino acids. Written as DNA, the CDR3 is TGTGCCAGTAGTGCATCCGGGACTAGCGGGAGGCACAATGAGCAGTTCTTC. Protein: CASSASGTSGRHNEQFF.

The gene calls are TRBV28 and TRBJ2-7, with a possible D match to TRBD2 (5 bases). There are 14 residues in the CDR3. Germline V gives CDR1 MDHEN, CDR2 SYDVKM. Trimming removed 3 bases at V and 0 bases at J, with 9 bases between. The CDR3 DNA follows: TGTGCCAGCAGTTTTTCGGGGAGCTCCTACGAGCAGTACTTC. Translated, it gives CASSFSGSSYEQYF.

This chain connects TRBV19 to TRBJ1-2; weak D call: TRBD1 (5 bases). This CDR3 has 13 residues. Between the trimmed V and J ends, which lost 8 bases and 8 bases, there was a span of 18 bases. CDR1 and CDR2 from the germline V gene are LNHDA and SQIVND (reference sequence). CDR3 sequence reads: CASSTGGFGGYTF. CDR3 nucleotides: TGTGCCAGTTCCACGGGGGGATTCGGAGGCTACACCTTC.